A single TCR beta chain is shown here with its context. Its antigen is undetermined. Assay: immunoSEQ multiplex PCR; the TCRdb copy retains only in-frame clones and omits some. The table records just over 2,000,000 clones, approximately 95% of them present only once. This sample was taken from a study of shared clonotypes between healthy human individuals. General observations from the study: Sorted-subset sequencing was shown by rarefaction to be incomplete despite large depth. Several donors had roughly 5.2% of their naive CD4 clonotypes in common.

CD45RO-negative, CCR7-positively selected cells formed the naive CD8 fraction, excluding terminally differentiated effector memory CD45RA+ cells. The CDR3 contains 16 residues. V shed 3 bases and J shed 4 bases, with 16 bases lying between them. The germline gives CDR1 MNHEY, CDR2 SMNVEV (reference sequence). Material: naive CD8+ T cells sorted from blood. The gene calls are TRBV27 and TRBJ2-1, with TRBD1 as a possible D gene (5 bases). This TCR was sampled from a man between 18 and 29 years old in good health. DNA for the CDR3: TGTGCCAGCAGTTTGCAGGGCCCCCACTCTTACAATGAGCAGTTCTTC. This translates into CASSLQGPHSYNEQFF.